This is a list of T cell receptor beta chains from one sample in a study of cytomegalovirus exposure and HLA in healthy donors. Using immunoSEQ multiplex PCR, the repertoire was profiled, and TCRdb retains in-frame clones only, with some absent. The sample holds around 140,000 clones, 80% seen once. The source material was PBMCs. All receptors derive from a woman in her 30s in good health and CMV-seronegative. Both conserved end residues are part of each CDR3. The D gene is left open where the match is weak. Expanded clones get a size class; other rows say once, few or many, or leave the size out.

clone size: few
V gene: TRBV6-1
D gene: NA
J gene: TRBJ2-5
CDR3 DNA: TGTGCCAGCGCGAAGCGGAAGTGGGAGACCCAGTACTTC
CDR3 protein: CASAKRKWETQYF

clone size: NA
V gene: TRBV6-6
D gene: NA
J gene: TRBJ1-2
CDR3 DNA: TGTGCCAGCAGGGTACAGGGTTTGGGGGGCTACACCTTC
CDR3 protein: CASRVQGLGGYTF

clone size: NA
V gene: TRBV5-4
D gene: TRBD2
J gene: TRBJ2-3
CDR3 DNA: TGTGCCAGCAGCGCAACTAGCGGGGGCGTGGCAGATACGCAGTATTTT
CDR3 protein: CASSATSGGVADTQYF

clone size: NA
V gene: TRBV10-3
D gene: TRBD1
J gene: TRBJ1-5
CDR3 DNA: TGTGCCATCACTTCAGACAGGGGGGATCAGCCCCAGCATTTT
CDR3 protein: CAITSDRGDQPQHF

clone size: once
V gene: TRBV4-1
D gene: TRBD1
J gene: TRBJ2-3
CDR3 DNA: TGCGCCAGCAGCCCGACAGGGGGCCTAAGCACAGATACGCAGTATTTT
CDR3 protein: CASSPTGGLSTDTQYF

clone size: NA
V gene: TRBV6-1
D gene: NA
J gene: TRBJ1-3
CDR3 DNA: TGTGCCAGCATTCGGGGGAGGAACTCTGGAAACACCATATATTTT
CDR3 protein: CASIRGRNSGNTIYF

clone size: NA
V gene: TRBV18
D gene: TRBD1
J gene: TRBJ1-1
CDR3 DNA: TGTGCCAGCTCACCAGGGACAGCGAACACTGAAGCTTTCTTT
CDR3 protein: CASSPGTANTEAFF

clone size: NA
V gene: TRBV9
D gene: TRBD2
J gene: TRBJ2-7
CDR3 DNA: TGTGCCAGCAGTTTATCTAGCGGAGCAACCTACGAGCAGTACTTC
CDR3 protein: CASSLSSGATYEQYF

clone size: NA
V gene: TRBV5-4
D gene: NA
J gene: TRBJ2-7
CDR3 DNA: TGTGCCAGCAAGACCAGCCTCTCCGAGGGTTACGAGCAGTACTTC
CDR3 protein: CASKTSLSEGYEQYF

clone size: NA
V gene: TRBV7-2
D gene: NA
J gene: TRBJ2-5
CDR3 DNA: TGTGCCAGCAGCCCCTTAGCGGAGACCCAGTACTTC
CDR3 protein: CASSPLAETQYF

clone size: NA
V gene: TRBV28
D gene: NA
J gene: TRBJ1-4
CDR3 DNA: TGTGCCAGCAGTTCGTTCGCAAGAGCAACTAATGAAAAACTGTTTTTT
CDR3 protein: CASSSFARATNEKLFF

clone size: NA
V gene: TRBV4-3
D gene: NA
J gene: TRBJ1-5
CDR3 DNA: TGCGCCAGCAGCCAAGATAGGACAAAGGGCCAGCCCCAGCATTTT
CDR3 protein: CASSQDRTKGQPQHF

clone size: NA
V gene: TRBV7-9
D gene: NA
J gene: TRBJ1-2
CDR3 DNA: TGTGCCAGCAGCTTAGTTTCCGGGTCGGGCTACACCTTC
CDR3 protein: CASSLVSGSGYTF

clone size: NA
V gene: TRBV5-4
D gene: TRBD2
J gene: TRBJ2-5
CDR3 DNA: TGTGCCAGCTCGCGAGCGGGGGGTCGGGAGACCCAGTACTTC
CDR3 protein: CASSRAGGRETQYF

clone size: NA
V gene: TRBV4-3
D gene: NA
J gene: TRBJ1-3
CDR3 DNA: TGCGCCAGCAGCCAAGGCCTGGGCGGGAGGGGAAACACCATATATTTT
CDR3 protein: CASSQGLGGRGNTIYF

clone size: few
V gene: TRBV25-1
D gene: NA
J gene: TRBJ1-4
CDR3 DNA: TGTGCCAGCAGTGAAGTTTTGAGAGGACCTCCCAGGGGTGAAAAACTGTTTTTT
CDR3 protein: CASSEVLRGPPRGEKLFF

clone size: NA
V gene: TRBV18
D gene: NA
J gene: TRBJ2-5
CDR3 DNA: TGTGCCAGCTCGCTTGGGACTGCTTCGTCCCAAGAGACCCAGTACTTC
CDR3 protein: CASSLGTASSQETQYF

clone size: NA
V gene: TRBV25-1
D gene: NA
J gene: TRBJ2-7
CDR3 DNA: TGTGCCAGCGCCGACGGGACACAGTACGAGCAGTACTTC
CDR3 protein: CASADGTQYEQYF

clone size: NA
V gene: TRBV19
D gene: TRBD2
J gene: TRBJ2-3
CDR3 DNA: TGTGCCAGTGCTCCGGGACTAGCGGCTTATACGCAGTATTTT
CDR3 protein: CASAPGLAAYTQYF

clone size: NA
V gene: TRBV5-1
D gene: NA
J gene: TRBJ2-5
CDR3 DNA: TGCGCCAGCAGCTTGGAATACGGCGGGGAGACCCAGTACTTC
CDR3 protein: CASSLEYGGETQYF

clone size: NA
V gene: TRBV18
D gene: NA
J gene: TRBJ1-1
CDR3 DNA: TGTGCCAGCTCACCGGAGACAGCAAACACTGAAGCTTTCTTT
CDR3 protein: CASSPETANTEAFF

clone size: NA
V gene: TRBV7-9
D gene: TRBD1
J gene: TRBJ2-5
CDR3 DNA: TGTGCCAGCAGCTTAGGAGGACAGGGAGCCCAAGAGACCCAGTACTTC
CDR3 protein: CASSLGGQGAQETQYF

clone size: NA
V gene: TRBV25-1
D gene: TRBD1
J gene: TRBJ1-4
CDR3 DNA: TGTGCCAGCAGTGAGGGGACAGGCTACGAAAAACTGTTTTTT
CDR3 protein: CASSEGTGYEKLFF

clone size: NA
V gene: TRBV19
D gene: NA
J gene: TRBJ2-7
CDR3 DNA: TGTGCCAGTAGCCCACAACCGGGGTTCTACGAGCAGTACTTC
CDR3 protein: CASSPQPGFYEQYF

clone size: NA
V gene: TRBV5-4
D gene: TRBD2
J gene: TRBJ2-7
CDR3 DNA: TGTGCCAGCAGTCGGTCTTCAACTAGCGGGACCTACGAGCAGTACTTC
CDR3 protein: CASSRSSTSGTYEQYF

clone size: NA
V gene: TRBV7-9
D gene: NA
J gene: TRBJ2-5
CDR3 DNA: TGTGCCAGCAGCCCCTGGAACAGCCAAGAGACCCAGTACTTC
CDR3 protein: CASSPWNSQETQYF

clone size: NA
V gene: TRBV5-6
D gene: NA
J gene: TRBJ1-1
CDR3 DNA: TGTGCCAGCACCCAGGGGACTGAAGCTTTCTTT
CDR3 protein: CASTQGTEAFF

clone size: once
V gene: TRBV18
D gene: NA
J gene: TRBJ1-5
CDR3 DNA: TGTGCCAGCTCAAGGGACACAAACAATCAGCCCCAGCATTTT
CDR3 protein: CASSRDTNNQPQHF

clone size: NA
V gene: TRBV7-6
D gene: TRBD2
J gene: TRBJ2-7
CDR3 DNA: TGTGCCAGCAGCGTCGGGACTAGCGGGAGTTACGAGCAGTACTTC
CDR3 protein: CASSVGTSGSYEQYF

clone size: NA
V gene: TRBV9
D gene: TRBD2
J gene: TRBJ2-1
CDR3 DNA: TGTGCCAGCAGCGTTCAACGGGCGGGGGGCAATGAGCAGTTCTTC
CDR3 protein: CASSVQRAGGNEQFF

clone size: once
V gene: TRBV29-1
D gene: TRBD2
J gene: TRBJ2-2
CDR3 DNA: TGCAGCGTCGCCGACGGGGGAGGGACGAACACCGGGGAGCTGTTTTTT
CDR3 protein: CSVADGGGTNTGELFF

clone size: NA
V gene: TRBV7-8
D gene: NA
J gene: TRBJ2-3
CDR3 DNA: TGTGCCAGCAGCTTATTCTTGCATAACTCAGATACGCAGTATTTT
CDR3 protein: CASSLFLHNSDTQYF

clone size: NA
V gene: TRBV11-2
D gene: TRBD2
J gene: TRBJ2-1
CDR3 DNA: TGTGCCAGCAGCTTATTTGCGGGGGGGGTCTACAATGAGCAGTTCTTC
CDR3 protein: CASSLFAGGVYNEQFF

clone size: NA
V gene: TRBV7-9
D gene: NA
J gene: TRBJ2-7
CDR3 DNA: TGTGCCAGCAGCTTAGGGTCTGCGTACGAGCAGTACTTC
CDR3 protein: CASSLGSAYEQYF

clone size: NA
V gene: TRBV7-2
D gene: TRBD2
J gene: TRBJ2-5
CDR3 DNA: TGTGCCAGCAGCTTACTAGCGGGAGAGACCCAGTACTTC
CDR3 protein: CASSLLAGETQYF

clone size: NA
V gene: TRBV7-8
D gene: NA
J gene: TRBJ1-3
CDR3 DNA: TGTGCCAGCAGCGCGCCGCAGGGAGGCTCTGGAAACACCATATATTTT
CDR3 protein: CASSAPQGGSGNTIYF

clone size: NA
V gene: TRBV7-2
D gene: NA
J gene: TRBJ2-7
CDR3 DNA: TGTGCCAGCAGCCCGACAGGCTACGAGCAGTACTTC
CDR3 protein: CASSPTGYEQYF

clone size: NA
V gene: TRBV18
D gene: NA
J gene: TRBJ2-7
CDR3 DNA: TGTGCCAGCTCACCACCGGATTTCGGGTACTCCTACGAGCAGTACTTC
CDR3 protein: CASSPPDFGYSYEQYF

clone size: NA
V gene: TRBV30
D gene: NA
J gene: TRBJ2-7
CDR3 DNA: TGTGCCTGGAGTGTACCGGAGGCTTTGGAGCAGTACTTC
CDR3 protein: CAWSVPEALEQYF

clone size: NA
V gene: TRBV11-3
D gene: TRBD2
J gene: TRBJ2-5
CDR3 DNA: TGTGCCAGCAGCTCAGGGGTGACTAGCGGGACGGAGACCCAGTACTTC
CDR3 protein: CASSSGVTSGTETQYF